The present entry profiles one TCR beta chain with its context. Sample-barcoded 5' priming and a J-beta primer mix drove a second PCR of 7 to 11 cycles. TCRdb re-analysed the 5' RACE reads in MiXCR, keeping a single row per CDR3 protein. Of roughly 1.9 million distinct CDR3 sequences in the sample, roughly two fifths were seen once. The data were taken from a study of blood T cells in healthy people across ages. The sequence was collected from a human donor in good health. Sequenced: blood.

CDR3 sequence reads: CASSSAAGSLVQYF. The CDR3 nucleotides read TGTGCCAGCAGCTCGGCAGCCGGCTCATTGGTGCAGTACTTC. This sequence joins TRBV7-2 and TRBJ2-5; no definite D call. CDR1 is SGHTA and CDR2 is FQGNSA in the germline V gene. Trimming removed 4 bases from V and 11 bases from J, with 20 bases in between. The CDR3 length is 14 residues.